The clone carrying this T cell receptor beta chain was picked up a small number of times. The antigen is unknown. CD4+ cells were split into CD45RA+ naive and CD45RA-negative memory subsets. The data belong to a study of shared clonotypes between healthy human individuals. Study findings and constraints: The generation probabilities recorded for non-shared clonotypes fell below those of clonotypes shared by all four donors.

The V gene lost 5 bases and the J gene lost 0 bases, with 10 bases spanning the gap. Germline lookup yields CDR1 SEHNR and CDR2 FQNEAQ (reference sequence). This CDR3 region has 15 residues. An approximately 200 ng quantity of DNA, 30,000 to 35,000 T cell genomes, went into the sorted-subset replicate PCRs. Sequencing was performed with immunoSEQ multiplex PCR; in TCRdb, only in-frame clones are kept and a portion is missing. The sample lists some 900,000 clones; 60% to 85% were seen once. The genes are TRBV7-9 and TRBJ1-4, with D possibly matching TRBD1 (5 bases). The TCR was taken from a man younger than 35 in good health. What was sequenced was memory CD4+ T cells sorted from blood. This sample's subset: CD45RA-negative fraction. The CDR3 sequence is CASSLPTATNEKLFF. CDR3 DNA sequence: TGTGCCAGCAGCCTCCCGACAGCAACTAATGAAAAACTGTTTTTT.